The rows below give T cell receptor beta chains drawn from one sample of a study of graft-versus-host responses after intestinal transplantation. Sequenced by immunoSEQ multiplex PCR; TCRdb stores in-frame clones only, minus some. Of roughly 20,000 clones listed, around 54% are singletons. The sequenced sample was alloreactive CD4+ T cells from a mixed lymphocyte reaction culture, obtained before intestinal transplant. The source of these receptors is a human patient who received an intestinal transplant. The CDR3 runs from the conserved cysteine through the conserved F or W. The order of the fields is D gene, V gene, J gene, clone size, CDR3 protein, CDR3 DNA. The D gene is left open where the match is weak. Size is stated for part of the rows, as once, few or many counts, or as a class when the clone is expanded.

>TRBD2|TRBV27|TRBJ2-1|few
CASSFALMRGEQFF
TGTGCCAGCAGTTTCGCCCTCATGCGGGGGGAGCAGTTCTTC
>TRBD1|TRBV5-1|TRBJ1-1|-
CASSYTGGAEAFF
TGCGCCAGCAGCTATACAGGGGGAGCTGAAGCTTTCTTT
>-|TRBV10-3|TRBJ2-3|-
CAISSGVPDTQYF
TGTGCCATCAGTTCAGGCGTCCCAGATACGCAGTATTTT
>TRBD1|TRBV7-9|TRBJ2-7|few
CASSLGGTGGFRGEQYF
TGTGCCAGCAGCTTAGGCGGGACAGGAGGTTTTCGGGGCGAGCAGTACTTC
>TRBD1|TRBV10-3|TRBJ1-1|few
CAIRWTGESTEAFF
TGTGCCATCAGATGGACAGGGGAATCCACTGAAGCTTTCTTT
>TRBD1|TRBV7-3|TRBJ1-2|-
CASSLTGQGGGYTF
TGTGCCAGCAGCTTAACTGGACAGGGGGGAGGCTACACCTTC
>-|TRBV7-2|TRBJ2-1|few
CASSLTVVEQFF
TGTGCCAGCAGCCTAACGGTGGTTGAGCAGTTCTTC
>-|TRBV5-4|TRBJ1-1|-
CASSPQGWRNTEAFF
TGTGCCAGCAGCCCCCAGGGGTGGAGGAACACTGAAGCTTTCTTT
>TRBD2|TRBV29-1|TRBJ2-2|few
CSVVKIAGNGAGELFF
TGCAGCGTCGTTAAGATAGCGGGGAATGGGGCCGGGGAGCTGTTTTTT
>-|TRBV7-9|TRBJ1-4|-
CASSLATTNEKLFF
TGTGCCAGCAGCTTAGCTACAACTAATGAAAAACTGTTTTTT
>-|TRBV5-1|TRBJ2-1|-
CASSLSGGVGWVEQFF
TGCGCCAGCAGCTTAAGCGGCGGCGTAGGGTGGGTTGAGCAGTTCTTC
>TRBD2|TRBV6-5|TRBJ2-3|-
CASSFLSGTSTDTQYF
TGTGCCAGCAGTTTCTTAAGCGGGACTTCCACAGATACGCAGTATTTT
>TRBD1|TRBV10-1|TRBJ2-4|-
CASSESGTGVKNIQYF
TGCGCCAGCAGTGAGTCAGGAACAGGGGTTAAAAACATTCAGTACTTC
>TRBD2|TRBV18|TRBJ2-7|-
CASSRGGLAGDEQYF
TGTGCCAGCTCTCGAGGTGGACTAGCGGGAGACGAGCAGTACTTC
>-|TRBV5-1|TRBJ2-7|-
CASSRAGASPYEQYF
TGCGCCAGCAGCCGGGCGGGGGCGTCGCCCTACGAGCAGTACTTC
>-|TRBV6-6|TRBJ2-3|few
CASSHGVLARTDTQYF
TGTGCCAGCAGTCACGGGGTCCTAGCCCGCACAGATACGCAGTATTTT
>TRBD1|TRBV19|TRBJ1-1|-
CASSIEWGTGGTEAFF
TGTGCCAGTAGTATAGAGTGGGGGACAGGGGGCACTGAAGCTTTCTTT
>TRBD1|TRBV18|TRBJ1-1|-
CASSTQGAYTEAFF
TGTGCCAGCTCAACTCAGGGGGCGTACACTGAAGCTTTCTTT
>-|TRBV4-1|TRBJ2-7|-
CASSQLGLTPSYEQYF
TGCGCCAGCAGCCAACTTGGACTCACTCCCTCCTACGAGCAGTACTTC
>-|TRBV30|TRBJ1-2|-
CAWRTGGDGYTF
TGTGCCTGGAGGACAGGCGGAGATGGCTACACCTTC
>-|TRBV4-3|TRBJ1-5|-
CASSPDAGRGNQPQHF
TGCGCCAGCAGCCCCGATGCGGGACGAGGCAATCAGCCCCAGCATTTT
>-|TRBV27|TRBJ2-7|few
CASRESAVRTYEQYF
TGTGCCAGCAGGGAGTCTGCGGTTAGGACCTACGAGCAGTACTTC
>-|TRBV7-6|TRBJ2-7|few
CASSQRAGSYEQYF
TGTGCCAGCAGCCAAAGGGCAGGGTCCTACGAGCAGTACTTC
>TRBD1|TRBV6-5|TRBJ2-1|-
CASRGTGDSYNEQFF
TGTGCCAGCAGGGGGACAGGGGATTCCTACAATGAGCAGTTCTTC
>-|TRBV5-6|TRBJ1-3|few
CASSWAPGHSSGNTIYF
TGTGCCAGCAGCTGGGCACCGGGACATAGCTCTGGAAACACCATATATTTT
>TRBD1|TRBV7-2|TRBJ1-3|-
CASSLLQGAGGNTIYF
TGTGCCAGCAGCTTATTACAGGGGGCAGGTGGAAACACCATATATTTT
>TRBD1|TRBV5-1|TRBJ2-7|few
CASSTGQGVYEQYF
TGCGCCAGCAGCACCGGACAGGGGGTATACGAGCAGTACTTC
>-|TRBV10-3|TRBJ2-1|few
CAISDGGGGGYEQFF
TGTGCCATCAGTGATGGAGGAGGAGGGGGCTATGAGCAGTTCTTC
>-|TRBV7-6|TRBJ2-5|-
CASSPEESETQYF
TGTGCCAGCAGCCCAGAAGAATCAGAGACCCAGTACTTC
>-|TRBV10-1|TRBJ2-3|-
CASSEPSTDTQYF
TGCGCCAGCAGTGAGCCGAGCACAGATACGCAGTATTTT
>-|TRBV5-1|TRBJ1-2|few
CASSLRGDYGYTF
TGCGCCAGCAGCTTGAGGGGTGACTATGGCTACACCTTC
>-|TRBV29-1|TRBJ2-7|medium-sized
CSAGDIRHYEQYF
TGCAGCGCAGGGGACATCAGGCACTACGAGCAGTACTTC
>-|TRBV10-1|TRBJ2-2|-
CASSESGTGELFF
TGCGCCAGCAGTGAAAGCGGCACCGGGGAGCTGTTTTTT
>-|TRBV11-2|TRBJ1-1|-
CASSLDLRFGEAFF
TGTGCCAGCAGCTTAGATCTACGGTTTGGTGAAGCTTTCTTT
>TRBD1|TRBV27|TRBJ2-7|few
CASSLGQGRYEQYF
TGTGCCAGCAGTTTGGGACAGGGTCGCTACGAGCAGTACTTC
>TRBD2|TRBV18|TRBJ2-1|-
CASSLGLAGDNEQFF
TGTGCCAGCTCACTCGGACTAGCGGGAGACAATGAGCAGTTCTTC
>TRBD1|TRBV7-6|TRBJ2-7|few
CASSLRGTGGYEQYF
TGTGCCAGCAGCTTAAGGGGGACAGGGGGCTACGAGCAGTACTTC
>TRBD1|TRBV2|TRBJ2-2|-
CASSRQGFNTGELFF
TGTGCCAGCAGTAGACAGGGGTTTAACACCGGGGAGCTGTTTTTT
>TRBD1|TRBV6-6|TRBJ1-2|-
CASSNRGTSIQPFRTF
TGTGCCAGCAGCAACAGGGGGACCTCAATTCAACCATTCAGAACCTTC
>-|TRBV19|TRBJ2-1|few
CASSIREEGWQFF
TGTGCCAGTAGTATCAGGGAGGAGGGCTGGCAGTTCTTC
>-|TRBV6-5|TRBJ2-3|-
CASSRQASTDTQYF
TGTGCCAGCAGTCGACAGGCAAGCACAGATACGCAGTATTTT
>TRBD1|TRBV7-9|TRBJ1-2|-
CASSYSGGNGYTF
TGTGCCAGCAGCTACTCAGGGGGCAATGGCTACACCTTC
>TRBD1|TRBV6-5|TRBJ1-6|-
CASRQTGTDNSPLHF
TGTGCCAGCAGACAAACCGGGACAGATAATTCACCCCTCCACTTT
>TRBD1|TRBV7-2|TRBJ2-2|-
CASSTFGTGGPGGGELFF
TGTGCCAGCAGCACCTTTGGGACAGGCGGCCCCGGAGGCGGGGAGCTGTTTTTT
>TRBD1|TRBV18|TRBJ2-2|-
CASGQGANTGELFF
TGTGCCAGCGGACAGGGGGCGAACACCGGGGAGCTGTTTTTT